The 21 T cell receptor beta chains in this list originate from one sample, sequenced in a study of OX40 agonist ivuxolimab in advanced cancers. Measured with immunoSEQ multiplex PCR; TCRdb has only the in-frame clones, and not every one. This table holds about 100,000 clones, roughly 90% found once. The sequencing here drew on CD4+ or CD8+ T cells sorted from blood, taken in a trial of the OX40 agonist ivuxolimab. The receptors originated from an adult with an advanced solid tumor such as melanoma, head and neck, liver or kidney cancer.

The V and J genes are TRBV29-1 and TRBJ2-6; D call uncertain. With 6 bases removed from V and 0 bases from J, the gap between germline ends came to 3 bases. The CDR3 has 12 amino acids. Germline CDR1 and CDR2: SQVTM and ANQGSEA. CDR3 nucleotide sequence: TGCAGCGTCAACTCTGGGGCCAACGTCCTGACTTTC. Encoded protein: CSVNSGANVLTF.

This clone has just one count. The chain employs TRBV19 and TRBJ2-6; 10 bases are a match to TRBD1. The J segment lost 0 bases and the V segment lost 6 bases, leaving 8 bases of the junction unmatched. This CDR3 has 18 residues. Germline V gene lookup returns CDR1 LNHDA and CDR2 SQIVND (reference sequence). In DNA, the CDR3 is TGTGCCAGTAGCGGGACAGGGGCATCCCGCTCTGGGGCCAACGTCCTGACTTTC. Translated: CASSGTGASRSGANVLTF. Filled out from reference TRBV19 and TRBJ2-6, the complete variable domain reads DGGITQSPKYLFRKEGQNVTLSCEQNLNHDAMYWYRQDPGQGLRLIYYSQIVNDFQKGDIAEGYSVSREKKESFPLTVTSAQKNPTAFYLCASSGTGASRSGANVLTFGAGSRLTVL.

This clone was picked up one time. The chain uses TRBV9 and TRBJ1-2; tentatively, D is TRBD1 (5 bases). Trimming left V 3 bases short and J 8 bases short, with 14 bases between. The CDR3 covers 13 residues. Germline assignment: CDR1 SGDLS and CDR2 YYNGEE. The CDR3 loop reads CASSAGGGSGYTF. The CDR3 nucleotides read TGTGCCAGCAGCGCCGGGGGAGGGTCGGGCTACACCTTC.

The genes are TRBV7-3 and TRBJ2-1; possibly TRBD2 for D (5 bases). V was clipped by 4 bases and J by 6 bases, with 22 bases between them. Germline V gene lookup returns CDR1 SGHTA and CDR2 FQGTGA. The CDR3 runs 17 residues. The CDR3 DNA sequence: TGTGCCAGCAGCTCCGTGGCCGGACTCGGCAAAGGCAATGAGCAGTTCTTC. It specifies CASSSVAGLGKGNEQFF.

This clone appeared a single time. The rearrangement joins TRBV20-1 to TRBJ1-2; D not certain. The germline CDR1 and CDR2 sequences are DFQATT and SNEGSKA (reference sequence). The CDR3 consists of 11 residues. V lost 3 bases and J 2 bases, leaving 4 bases between the germline ends. CDR3: CSASGNYGYTF. The CDR3 DNA sequence: TGCAGTGCTAGTGGGAACTATGGCTACACCTTC.

V is TRBV29-1 and J is TRBJ1-1, with D unresolved. V lost 6 bases and J 1 base, leaving 12 bases between the germline ends. Germline lookup yields CDR1 SQVTM and CDR2 ANQGSEA. The CDR3 has 13 residues. In nucleotides, the CDR3 is TGCAGCGTCGCTGTACGAGAGAACACTGAAGCTTTCTTT. Translation: CSVAVRENTEAFF.

This clone was found once. J is TRBJ2-1 and V is TRBV19; D not certain. Germline V gene data show CDR1 as LNHDA and CDR2 as SQIVND (reference sequence). The CDR3 has 12 amino acids. V lost 1 base and J 10 bases, leaving 8 bases between the germline ends. The CDR3: CASSIASGEQFF. The CDR3 bases are TGTGCCAGTAGTATAGCATCCGGGGAGCAGTTCTTC.

This chain joins TRBV5-6 and TRBJ2-1; TRBD1 is a possible D gene (5 bases). Deletions cut 4 bases from V and 0 bases from J, with 20 bases between. In germline, CDR1 is SGHDT, CDR2 YYEEEE. The CDR3 has 18 amino acids. As DNA, the CDR3 is TGTGCCAGCAGCCCACAGACAGCACCGAGGAGCTCCTACAATGAGCAGTTCTTC. Translated: CASSPQTAPRSSYNEQFF.

The chain recombines TRBV5-1 with TRBJ1-4, with D unclear. This CDR3 is 14 amino acids long. Germline CDR1 reads SGHRS; CDR2 reads YFSETQ. Trimming cost V 6 bases and J 4 bases, with 13 bases left between them. CDR3: CASKRLINNEKLFF. The CDR3 DNA sequence: TGCGCCAGCAAAAGGCTGATCAATAATGAAAAACTGTTTTTT.

This clone has more than one count but fewer than ten. The V and J genes are TRBV27 and TRBJ2-2; perhaps TRBD2 as D (5 bases). V gave up 2 bases and J gave up 5 bases, with 6 bases separating them. CDR3 length: 13 amino acids. The germline V gene has CDR1 MNHEY and CDR2 SMNVEV (reference sequence). Written as DNA, the CDR3 is TGTGCCAGCAGTTTAAGGGAGACCGGGGAGCTGTTTTTT. Residues: CASSLRETGELFF.

The V gene is TRBV5-4, the J gene TRBJ2-2; D uncertain. Germline V gene data show CDR1 as SGHNT and CDR2 as YYREEE (reference sequence). The CDR3 consists of 13 residues. V lost 2 bases, J lost 8 bases, and 10 bases lay in between. CDR3 amino acids: CASSFPRSGELFF. CDR3 sequence (DNA): TGTGCCAGCAGCTTCCCCCGGTCGGGGGAGCTGTTTTTT. The entire variable domain, with the rest obtained from reference TRBV5-4 and TRBJ2-2, is as follows: ETGVTQSPTHLIKTRGQQVTLRCSSQSGHNTVSWYQQALGQGPQFIFQYYREEENGRGNFPPRFSGLQFPNYSSELNVNALELDDSALYLCASSFPRSGELFFGEGSRLTVL.

The V call is TRBV9, the J call TRBJ2-5; D tentatively fits TRBD1 or TRBD2 (6 bases each). CDR1 SGDLS and CDR2 YYNGEE come from the germline V gene. The CDR3 is 15 residues long. V was shortened by 0 bases and J by 5 bases, with 14 bases between the two germline ends. This chain's CDR3 is CASSVEGGREETQYF. CDR3 DNA: TGTGCCAGCAGCGTAGAGGGGGGCCGGGAGGAGACCCAGTACTTC.

The chain recombines TRBV27 with TRBJ2-7, with TRBD2 identical over 12 bases. The ends lost 6 bases at V and 2 bases at J; junction bases unmatched: 2. The CDR3 covers 14 residues. Germline lookup yields CDR1 MNHEY and CDR2 SMNVEV (reference sequence). CDR3: CASRRTSGAYEQYF. CDR3 nucleotide sequence: TGTGCCAGCAGGAGGACTAGCGGGGCCTACGAGCAGTACTTC.

This chain joins TRBV19 and TRBJ1-1, with D unresolved. The germline V and J ends were trimmed by 6 bases and 5 bases, with 13 bases remaining between them. The CDR3 length is 13 residues. Germline V lookup: CDR1 LNHDA, CDR2 SQIVND (reference sequence). The CDR3 is CASSEVLATEAFF. The CDR3 DNA reads TGTGCCAGTAGCGAGGTTTTGGCGACTGAAGCTTTCTTT.

V is TRBV5-5 and J is TRBJ2-7, with TRBD1 matching over 11 bases. The germline CDR1 and CDR2 sequences are SGHKS and YYEKEE (reference sequence). The CDR3 contains 17 residues. The trim removed 3 bases at V and 4 bases at J, leaving 12 bases unmatched. CDR3 DNA: TGTGCCAGCAGCTCCGGACCCCGGGACAGGGGGTCGTACGAGCAGTACTTC. This gives the protein CASSSGPRDRGSYEQYF. Combining the CDR3 with reference TRBV5-5 and TRBJ2-7 gives the whole variable domain DAGVTQSPTHLIKTRGQQVTLRCSPISGHKSVSWYQQVLGQGPQFIFQYYEKEERGRGNFPDRFSARQFPNYSSELNVNALLLGDSALYLCASSSGPRDRGSYEQYFGPGTRLTVT.

This clone was counted a few times. The chain links TRBV7-8 to TRBJ2-1; weak D call: TRBD1 (6 bases). V gave up 6 bases and J gave up 8 bases, with 23 bases separating them. The CDR3 length is 16 residues. CDR1 and CDR2 from the germline V gene are SGHVS and FQNEAQ. CDR3 coding DNA: TGTGCCAGCAGAAGGGGGTGGGGCCGCGCAGGAGATGAGCAGTTCTTC. It codes for CASRRGWGRAGDEQFF.

The genes are TRBV28 and TRBJ1-2; D unclear. Trimming removed 1 base from V and 10 bases from J, with 13 bases in between. The CDR3 has 13 residues. Germline V gene data show CDR1 as MDHEN and CDR2 as SYDVKM. CDR3 region: CASSLLSLDDYTF. The CDR3 DNA is TGTGCCAGCAGTTTATTGAGTTTGGATGACTACACCTTC.

CDR3 sequence: CASSLTTGLRSEAFF. The CDR3 DNA sequence: TGTGCCAGCAGCTTAACAACAGGGTTGAGGTCTGAAGCTTTCTTT. V usage is TRBV7-9 and J usage is TRBJ1-1; the D gene is possibly TRBD1 (6 bases). Trimming stripped 2 bases from V and 6 bases from J, with 16 bases between. CDR1 is SEHNR, CDR2 FQNEAQ, per germline (reference sequence). The CDR3 runs to 15 residues.

The chain recombines TRBV15 with TRBJ1-6; perhaps TRBD1 as D (5 bases). Trimming took 0 bases from V and 9 from J, leaving 9 bases between them. In germline, CDR1 is LNHNV, CDR2 YYDKDF (reference sequence). The CDR3 length is 14 residues. This chain's CDR3 is CATSREGRSSPLHF. In nucleotides, the CDR3 is TGTGCCACCAGCAGAGAGGGACGAAGTTCACCCCTCCACTTT. Full variable domain (missing parts from reference TRBV15 and TRBJ1-6): DAMVIQNPRYQVTQFGKPVTLSCSQTLNHNVMYWYQQKSSQAPKLLFHYYDKDFNNEADTPDNFQSRRPNTSFCFLDIRSPGLGDTAMYLCATSREGRSSPLHFGNGTRLTVT.

V gene TRBV4-1 combines with J gene TRBJ1-2, with TRBD1 as a possible D gene (6 bases). Trimming took off 0 bases at V and 8 bases at J, with 16 bases between the two ends. Germline V gene sequence: CDR1 MGHRA, CDR2 YSYEKL. The CDR3 is 15 amino acids. The CDR3 protein is CASSQDGNRAGGYTF. DNA of the CDR3: TGCGCCAGCAGCCAAGATGGGAACAGGGCCGGAGGCTACACCTTC.

V and J are TRBV5-1 and TRBJ2-1; D might be TRBD2 (6 bases). Germline-derived CDR1 and CDR2 are SGHRS and YFSETQ. Deletions cut 2 bases from V and 0 bases from J, with 9 bases between. The CDR3 loop spans 15 amino acids. Here the CDR3 DNA reads TGCGCCAGCAGCTTTGGGGGGAGCTCCTACAATGAGCAGTTCTTC. It specifies CASSFGGSSYNEQFF. The whole variable domain, remainder taken from reference TRBV5-1 and TRBJ2-1, is KAGVTQTPRYLIKTRGQQVTLSCSPISGHRSVSWYQQTPGQGLQFLFEYFSETQRNKGNFPGRFSGRQFSNSRSEMNVSTLELGDSALYLCASSFGGSSYNEQFFGPGTRLTVL.